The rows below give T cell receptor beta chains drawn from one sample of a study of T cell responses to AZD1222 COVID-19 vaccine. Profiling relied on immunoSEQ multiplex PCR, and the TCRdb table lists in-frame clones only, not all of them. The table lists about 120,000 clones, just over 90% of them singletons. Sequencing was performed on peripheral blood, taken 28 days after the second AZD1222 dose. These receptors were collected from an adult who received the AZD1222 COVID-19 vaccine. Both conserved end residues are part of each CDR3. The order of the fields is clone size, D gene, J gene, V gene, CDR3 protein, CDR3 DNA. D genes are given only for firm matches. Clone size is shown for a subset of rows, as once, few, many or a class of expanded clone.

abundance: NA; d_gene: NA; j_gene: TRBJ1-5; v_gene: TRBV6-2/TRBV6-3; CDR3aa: CASSLSDRPQHF; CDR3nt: TGTGCCAGCAGTTTGTCAGATCGACCCCAGCATTTT
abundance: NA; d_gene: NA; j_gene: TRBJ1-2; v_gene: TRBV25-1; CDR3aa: CASGRGGPNYGYTF; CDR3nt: TGTGCCAGCGGGAGGGGCGGACCTAACTATGGCTACACCTTC
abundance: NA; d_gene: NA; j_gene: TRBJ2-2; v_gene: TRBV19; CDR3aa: CASSIMFTNTGELFF; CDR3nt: TGTGCCAGTAGTATTATGTTTACGAACACCGGGGAGCTGTTTTTT
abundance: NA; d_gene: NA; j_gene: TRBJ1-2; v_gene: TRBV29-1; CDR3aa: CSVEDTGWGVYGYTF; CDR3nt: TGCAGCGTTGAAGACACGGGGTGGGGAGTCTATGGCTACACCTTC
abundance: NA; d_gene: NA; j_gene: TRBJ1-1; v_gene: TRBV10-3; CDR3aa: CAATGGLSTEAFF; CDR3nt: TGTGCCGCCACGGGGGGGCTGAGCACTGAAGCTTTCTTT
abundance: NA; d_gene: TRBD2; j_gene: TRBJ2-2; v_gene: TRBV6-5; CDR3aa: CASLPTSVNTGELFF; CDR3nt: TGTGCCAGCTTGCCCACTAGCGTGAACACCGGGGAGCTGTTTTTT
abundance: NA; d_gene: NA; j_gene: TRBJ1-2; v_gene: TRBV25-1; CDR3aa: CASSEPLGTGNRYTF; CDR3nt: TGTGCCAGCAGTGAGCCTCTAGGGACCGGGAATCGCTACACCTTC
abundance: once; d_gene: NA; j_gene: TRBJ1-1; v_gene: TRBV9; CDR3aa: CASSVERVSTEAFF; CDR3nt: TGTGCCAGCAGCGTAGAAAGGGTAAGCACTGAAGCTTTCTTT
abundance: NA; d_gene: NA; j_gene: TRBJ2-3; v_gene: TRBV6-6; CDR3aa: CASSYYTSDTQYF; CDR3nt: TGTGCCAGCAGTTACTATACTTCGGATACGCAGTATTTT
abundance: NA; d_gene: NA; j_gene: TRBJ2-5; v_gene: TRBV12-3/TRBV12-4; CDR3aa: CASSPGSPETQYF; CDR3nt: TGTGCCAGCAGCCCCGGGTCCCCAGAGACCCAGTACTTC
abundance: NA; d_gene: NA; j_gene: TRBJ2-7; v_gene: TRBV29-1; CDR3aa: CSVEVHSLSYEQYF; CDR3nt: TGCAGCGTTGAAGTCCACAGCCTCTCCTACGAGCAGTACTTC
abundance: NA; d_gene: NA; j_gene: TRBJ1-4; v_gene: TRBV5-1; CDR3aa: CASRSGAANEKLFF; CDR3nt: TGCGCCAGCAGGTCGGGGGCAGCTAATGAAAAACTGTTTTTT
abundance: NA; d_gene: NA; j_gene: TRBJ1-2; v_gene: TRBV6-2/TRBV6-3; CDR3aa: CASSPDSYGYTF; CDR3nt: TGTGCCAGCAGTCCCGACAGCTATGGCTACACCTTC
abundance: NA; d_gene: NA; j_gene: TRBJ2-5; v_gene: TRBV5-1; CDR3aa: CASFKRAGETQYF; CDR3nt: TGCGCCAGTTTTAAGCGGGCCGGGGAGACCCAGTACTTC
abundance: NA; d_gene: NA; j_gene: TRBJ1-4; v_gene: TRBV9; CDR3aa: CASSVALDGNEKLFF; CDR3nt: TGTGCCAGCAGCGTAGCTTTAGACGGTAATGAAAAACTGTTTTTT
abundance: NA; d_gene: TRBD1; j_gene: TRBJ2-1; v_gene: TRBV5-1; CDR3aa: CASSLAAGGGYNEQFF; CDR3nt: TGCGCCAGCAGCTTGGCTGCAGGGGGCGGCTACAATGAGCAGTTCTTC
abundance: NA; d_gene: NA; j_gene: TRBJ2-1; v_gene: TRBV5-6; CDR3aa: CASSLEGVDEQFF; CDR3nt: TGTGCCAGCAGCTTGGAAGGGGTCGATGAGCAGTTCTTC
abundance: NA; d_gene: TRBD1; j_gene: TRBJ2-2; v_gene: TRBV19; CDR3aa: CASTHTWDRTNTGELFF; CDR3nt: TGTGCCAGTACCCACACGTGGGACAGGACGAACACCGGGGAGCTGTTTTTT
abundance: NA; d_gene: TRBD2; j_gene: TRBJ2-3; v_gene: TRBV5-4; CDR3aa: CASSPGTRLPDTQYF; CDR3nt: TGTGCCAGCAGCCCCGGGACTAGACTTCCAGATACGCAGTATTTT
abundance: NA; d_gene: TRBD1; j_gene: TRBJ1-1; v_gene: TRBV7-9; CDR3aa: CASSFDRGYVNTEAFF; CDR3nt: TGTGCCAGCAGCTTTGACAGGGGGTATGTGAACACTGAAGCTTTCTTT
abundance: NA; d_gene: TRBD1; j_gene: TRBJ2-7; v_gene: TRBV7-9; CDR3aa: CASSARGQGAREQYF; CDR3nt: TGTGCCAGCAGCGCCCGAGGACAGGGAGCGCGCGAGCAGTACTTC
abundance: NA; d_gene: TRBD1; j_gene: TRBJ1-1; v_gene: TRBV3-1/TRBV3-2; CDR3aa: CASSQDPTGQGPPWGNTEAFF; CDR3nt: TGTGCCAGCAGCCAAGATCCTACAGGACAGGGGCCACCCTGGGGGAACACTGAAGCTTTCTTT
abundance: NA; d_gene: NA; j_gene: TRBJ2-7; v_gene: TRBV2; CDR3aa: CASSYRRDEQYF; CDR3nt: TGTGCCAGCAGTTACCGCAGGGACGAGCAGTACTTC
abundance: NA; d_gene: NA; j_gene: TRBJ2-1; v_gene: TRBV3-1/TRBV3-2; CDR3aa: CASSQDSEAASYNEQFF; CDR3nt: TGTGCCAGCAGCCAAGATAGCGAAGCGGCCTCCTACAATGAGCAGTTCTTC
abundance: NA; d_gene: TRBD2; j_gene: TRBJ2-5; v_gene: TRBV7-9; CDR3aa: CASSLAVGPQSGSPETQYF; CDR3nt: TGTGCCAGCAGCTTAGCGGTTGGGCCACAAAGCGGGAGTCCCGAGACCCAGTACTTC
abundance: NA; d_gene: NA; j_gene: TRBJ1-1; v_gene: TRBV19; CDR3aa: CASSPIRELRTEAFF; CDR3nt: TGTGCCAGTAGTCCTATCAGGGAGTTGCGGACTGAAGCTTTCTTT
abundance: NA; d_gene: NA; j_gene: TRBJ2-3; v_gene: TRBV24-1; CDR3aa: CATSDPGLTDTQYF; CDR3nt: TGTGCCACCAGTGATCCGGGACTTACAGATACGCAGTATTTT
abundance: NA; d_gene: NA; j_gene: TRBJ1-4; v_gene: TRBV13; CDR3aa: CASSLGHGGEKLFF; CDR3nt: TGTGCCAGCAGCTTAGGTCACGGGGGTGAAAAACTGTTTTTT
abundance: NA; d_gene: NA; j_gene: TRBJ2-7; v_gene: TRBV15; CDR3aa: CATSRDRVGDEQYF; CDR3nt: TGTGCCACCAGCAGAGATCGGGTTGGTGACGAGCAGTACTTC
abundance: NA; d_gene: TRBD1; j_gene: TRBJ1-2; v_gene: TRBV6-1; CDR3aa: CASSELGTALLGYGYTF; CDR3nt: TGTGCCAGCAGTGAATTAGGGACAGCACTACTAGGCTATGGCTACACCTTC
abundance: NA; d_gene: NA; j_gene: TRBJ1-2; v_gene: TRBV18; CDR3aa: CASSLYRGKTNYGYTF; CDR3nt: TGTGCCAGCTCACTGTATCGGGGGAAGACTAACTATGGCTACACCTTC
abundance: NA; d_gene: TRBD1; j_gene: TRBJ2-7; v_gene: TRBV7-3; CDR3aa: CASGTGLSGEQYF; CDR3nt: TGTGCCAGCGGGACAGGGCTATCGGGGGAGCAGTACTTC
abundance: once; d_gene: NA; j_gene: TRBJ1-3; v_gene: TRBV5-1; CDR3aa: CASSFGPSGNTIYF; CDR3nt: TGCGCCAGCAGCTTTGGGCCATCTGGAAACACCATATATTTT
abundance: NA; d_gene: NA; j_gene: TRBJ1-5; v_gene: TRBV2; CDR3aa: CASCTSGSLNQPQHF; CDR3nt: TGTGCCAGCTGTACATCGGGGAGCTTAAATCAGCCCCAGCATTTT
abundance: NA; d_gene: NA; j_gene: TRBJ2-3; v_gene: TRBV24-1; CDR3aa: CATSGLRGKGTDTQYF; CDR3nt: TGTGCCACCAGTGGATTACGGGGTAAAGGGACAGATACGCAGTATTTT
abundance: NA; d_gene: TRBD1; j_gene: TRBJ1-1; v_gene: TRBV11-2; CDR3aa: CASSFRGRDTEAFF; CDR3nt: TGTGCCAGCAGCTTCAGGGGGCGGGACACTGAAGCTTTCTTT
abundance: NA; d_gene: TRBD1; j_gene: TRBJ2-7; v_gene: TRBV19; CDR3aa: CAIPSGTENYEQYF; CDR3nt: TGTGCCATCCCCTCCGGGACAGAAAACTACGAGCAGTACTTC
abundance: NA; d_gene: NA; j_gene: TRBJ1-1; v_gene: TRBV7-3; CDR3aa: CASSLNAGAEAFF; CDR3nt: TGTGCCAGCAGCTTAAATGCGGGGGCTGAAGCTTTCTTT
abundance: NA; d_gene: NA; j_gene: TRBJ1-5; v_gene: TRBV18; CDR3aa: CASSGQEVGFSNQPQHF; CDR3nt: TGTGCCAGCTCAGGCCAGGAGGTGGGATTTAGCAATCAGCCCCAGCATTTT
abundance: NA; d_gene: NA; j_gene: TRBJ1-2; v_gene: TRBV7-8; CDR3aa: CASSSGLGVSYGYTF; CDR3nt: TGTGCCAGCAGCTCAGGACTGGGAGTTAGCTATGGCTACACCTTC